This TCR beta chain was retrieved from a study of shared clonotypes between healthy human individuals. Study outcomes and limitations: Relative to clonotypes present in all four donors, those not shared had lower generation probabilities.

Naive CD8 cells comprised CD45RO-negative, CCR7-positively selected cells, excluding terminally differentiated effector memory CD45RA+ cells. V was clipped by 5 bases and J by 10 bases, with 15 bases between them. Germline CDR1 SEHNR, CDR2 FQNEAQ (reference sequence). The CDR3 length is 13 residues. Notes on this clone: Its antigen is currently unknown.

This table comes from immunoSEQ multiplex PCR, and its TCRdb copy is limited to in-frame clones, with some not included. The sample yields approximately 1.9 million clones, just under 95% seen once. The rearrangement uses TRBV7-9 and TRBJ2-1; D remains unclear. The sequence derives from a young man in good health. Some clones in this sample may be carry-over from other donors' samples. The material sequenced was naive CD8+ T cells from PBMCs. CDR3 sequence reads: CASSPRTFPEQFF. CDR3 DNA sequence: TGTGCCAGCAGCCCGCGTACATTCCCCGAGCAGTTCTTC. Looking up the rest from reference TRBV7-9 and TRBJ2-1 gives the full variable domain: DTGVSQNPRHKITKRGQNVTFRCDPISEHNRLYWYRQTLGQGPEFLTYFQNEAQLEKSRLLSDRFSAERPKGSFSTLEIQRTEQGDSAMYLCASSPRTFPEQFFGPGTRLTVL.